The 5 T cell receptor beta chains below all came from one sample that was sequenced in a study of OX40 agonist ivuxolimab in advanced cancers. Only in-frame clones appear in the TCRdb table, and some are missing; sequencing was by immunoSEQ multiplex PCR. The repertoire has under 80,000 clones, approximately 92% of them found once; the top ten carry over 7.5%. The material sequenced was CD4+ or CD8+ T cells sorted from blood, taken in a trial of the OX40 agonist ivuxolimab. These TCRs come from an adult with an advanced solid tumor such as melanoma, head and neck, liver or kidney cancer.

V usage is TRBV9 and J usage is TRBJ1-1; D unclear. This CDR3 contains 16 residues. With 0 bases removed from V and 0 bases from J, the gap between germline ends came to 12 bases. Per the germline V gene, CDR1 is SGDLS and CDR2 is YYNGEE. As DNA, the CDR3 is TGTGCCAGCAGCGTAGGCCCCGTCGGGATGAACACTGAAGCTTTCTTT. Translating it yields CASSVGPVGMNTEAFF.

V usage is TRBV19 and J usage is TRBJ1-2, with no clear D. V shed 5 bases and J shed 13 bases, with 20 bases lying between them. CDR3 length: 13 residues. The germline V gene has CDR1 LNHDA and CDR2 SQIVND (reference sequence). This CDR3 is CASSPSMIPPTTF. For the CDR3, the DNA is TGTGCCAGTAGTCCCTCCATGATCCCCCCGACCACCTTC. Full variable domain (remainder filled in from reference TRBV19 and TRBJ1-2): DGGITQSPKYLFRKEGQNVTLSCEQNLNHDAMYWYRQDPGQGLRLIYYSQIVNDFQKGDIAEGYSVSREKKESFPLTVTSAQKNPTAFYLCASSPSMIPPTTFGSGTRLTVV.

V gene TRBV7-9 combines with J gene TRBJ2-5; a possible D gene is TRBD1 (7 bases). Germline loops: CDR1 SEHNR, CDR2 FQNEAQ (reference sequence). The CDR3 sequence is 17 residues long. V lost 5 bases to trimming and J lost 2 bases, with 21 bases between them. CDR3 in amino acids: CASSRGTAKLSQETQYF. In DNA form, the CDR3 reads TGTGCCAGCAGCCGCGGGACAGCCAAGTTAAGTCAAGAGACCCAGTACTTC.

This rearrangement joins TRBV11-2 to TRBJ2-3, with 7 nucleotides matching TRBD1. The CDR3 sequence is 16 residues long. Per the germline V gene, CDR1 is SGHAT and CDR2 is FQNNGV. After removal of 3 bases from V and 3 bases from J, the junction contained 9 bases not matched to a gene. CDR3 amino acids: CASSLTQGRSTDTQYF. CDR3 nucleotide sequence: TGTGCCAGCAGCTTGACACAGGGGCGGTCAACAGATACGCAGTATTTT.

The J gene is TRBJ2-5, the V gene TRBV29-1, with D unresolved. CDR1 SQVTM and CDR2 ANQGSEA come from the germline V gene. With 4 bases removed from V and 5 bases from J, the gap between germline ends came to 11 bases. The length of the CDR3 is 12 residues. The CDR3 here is CSVVSPFETQYF. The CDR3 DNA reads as TGCAGCGTTGTTAGTCCGTTTGAGACCCAGTACTTC. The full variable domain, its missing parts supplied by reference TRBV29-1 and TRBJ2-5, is SAVISQKPSRDICQRGTSLTIQCQVDSQVTMMFWYRQQPGQSLTLIATANQGSEATYESGFVIDKFPISRPNLTFSTLTVSNMSPEDSSIYLCSVVSPFETQYFGPGTRLLVL.